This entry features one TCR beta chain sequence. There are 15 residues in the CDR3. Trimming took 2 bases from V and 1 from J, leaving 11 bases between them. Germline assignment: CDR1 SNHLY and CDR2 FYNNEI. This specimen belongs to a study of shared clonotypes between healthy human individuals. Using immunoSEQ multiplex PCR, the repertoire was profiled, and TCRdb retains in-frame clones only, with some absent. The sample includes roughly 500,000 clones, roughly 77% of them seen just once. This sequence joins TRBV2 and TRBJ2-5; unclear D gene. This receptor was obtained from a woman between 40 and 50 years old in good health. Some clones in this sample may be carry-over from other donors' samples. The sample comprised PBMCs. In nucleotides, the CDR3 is TGTGCCAGCAGTGAATTACGGGCTATCCAAGAGACCCAGTACTTC. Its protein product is CASSELRAIQETQYF.